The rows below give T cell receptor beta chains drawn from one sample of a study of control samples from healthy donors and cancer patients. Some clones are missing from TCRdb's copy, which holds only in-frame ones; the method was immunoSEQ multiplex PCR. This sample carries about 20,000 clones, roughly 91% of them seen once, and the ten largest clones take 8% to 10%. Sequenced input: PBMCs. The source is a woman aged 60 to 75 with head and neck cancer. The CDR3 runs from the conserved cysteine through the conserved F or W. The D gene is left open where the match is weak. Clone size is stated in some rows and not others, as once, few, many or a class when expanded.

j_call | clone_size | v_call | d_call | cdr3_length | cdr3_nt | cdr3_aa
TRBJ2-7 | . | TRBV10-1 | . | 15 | TGCGCCAGCAGTGATCCCGGGACTGCTCTCTACGAGCAGTACTTC | CASSDPGTALYEQYF
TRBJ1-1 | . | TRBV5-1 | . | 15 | TGCGCCAGCAGCGCCCGGGACCCAGGCAGCACTGAAGCTTTCTTT | CASSARDPGSTEAFF
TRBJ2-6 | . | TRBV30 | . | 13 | TGTGCCTGGAGCAACTCTGGGGCCAACGTCCTGACTTTC | CAWSNSGANVLTF
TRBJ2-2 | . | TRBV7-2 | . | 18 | TGTGCCAGCAGCCTTGGCCGGCAGGAGATTCGGTCGGGCGGGGAGCTGTTTTTT | CASSLGRQEIRSGGELFF
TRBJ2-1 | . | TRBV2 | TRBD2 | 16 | TGTGCCAGCAGTGACGCCCGGACTAGTGGTGGTGGTGAGCAGTTCTTC | CASSDARTSGGGEQFF
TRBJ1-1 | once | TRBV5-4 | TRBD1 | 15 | TGTGCCAGCAGCGCCGGGACAGGGGGCTCGCAGGAAGCTTTCTTT | CASSAGTGGSQEAFF
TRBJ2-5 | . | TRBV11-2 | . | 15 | TGTGCCAGCAGCTTCAATGTGGGTTCACGGGAGACCCAGTACTTC | CASSFNVGSRETQYF
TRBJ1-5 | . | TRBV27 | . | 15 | TGTGCCAGCAGTTTATCGACGGGGTGGGATCAGCCCCAGCATTTT | CASSLSTGWDQPQHF
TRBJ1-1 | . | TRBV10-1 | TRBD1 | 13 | TGCGCCAGCAGTGTGGGACAGGCCACTGAAGCTTTCTTT | CASSVGQATEAFF
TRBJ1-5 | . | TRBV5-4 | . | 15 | TGTGCCAGCAGCTTCGGGCCTGGGGGCAATCAGCCCCAGCATTTT | CASSFGPGGNQPQHF
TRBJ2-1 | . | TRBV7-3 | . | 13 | TGTGCCAGCAGCTCAGCCCGCGGAAATGAGCAGTTCTTC | CASSSARGNEQFF
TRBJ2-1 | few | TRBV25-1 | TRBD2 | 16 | TGTGCCAGCAGTCCAAGCGGGAGTCGTCTGGAGGGTGAGCAGTTCTTC | CASSPSGSRLEGEQFF
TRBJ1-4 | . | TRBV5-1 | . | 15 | TGCGCCAGCAGCTTGGGACAGGCTGATTATGAAAAACTGTTTTTT | CASSLGQADYEKLFF
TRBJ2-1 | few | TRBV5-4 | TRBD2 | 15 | TGTGCCAGCAGTGAGGATAGCGGGAGTCCCAATGAGCAGTTCTTC | CASSEDSGSPNEQFF
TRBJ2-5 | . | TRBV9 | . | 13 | TGTGCCAGCAGCGTATTTAAGGGAGATACCCAGTACTTC | CASSVFKGDTQYF
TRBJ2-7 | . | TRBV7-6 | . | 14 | TGTGCCAGCAGCCCCGTACAGGGATCCAGGGAGCAGTACTTC | CASSPVQGSREQYF
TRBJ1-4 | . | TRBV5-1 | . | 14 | TGCGCCAGCACCGCGCAGGCTGGGAATGAAAAACTGTTTTTT | CASTAQAGNEKLFF
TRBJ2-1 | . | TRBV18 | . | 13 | TGTGCCAGCTCAGGCAGCGGCTACAATGAGCAGTTCTTC | CASSGSGYNEQFF
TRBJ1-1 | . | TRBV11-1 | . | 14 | TGTGCCAGCAGCGAGGGGGGCATGAACACTGAAGCTTTCTTT | CASSEGGMNTEAFF
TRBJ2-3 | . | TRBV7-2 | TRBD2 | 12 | TGTGCCAGCAGCCAACTAGCGGGAGCCCCGTATTTT | CASSQLAGAPYF
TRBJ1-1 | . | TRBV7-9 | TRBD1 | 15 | TGTGCCAGCAGCGTGCTGGGGACAGAGAACACTGAAGCTTTCTTT | CASSVLGTENTEAFF
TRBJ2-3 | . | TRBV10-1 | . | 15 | TGCGCCAGCAGTGCGATGGCGGGACTCACAGATACGCAGTATTTT | CASSAMAGLTDTQYF
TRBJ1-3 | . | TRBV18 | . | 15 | TGTGCCAGCTCACCCAGGACAGAGTCTGGAAACACCATATATTTT | CASSPRTESGNTIYF
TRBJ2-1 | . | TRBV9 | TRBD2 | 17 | TGTGCCAGCAGCCCGTCAGGTAGCGGGAGGGCCTACAATGAGCAGTTCTTC | CASSPSGSGRAYNEQFF